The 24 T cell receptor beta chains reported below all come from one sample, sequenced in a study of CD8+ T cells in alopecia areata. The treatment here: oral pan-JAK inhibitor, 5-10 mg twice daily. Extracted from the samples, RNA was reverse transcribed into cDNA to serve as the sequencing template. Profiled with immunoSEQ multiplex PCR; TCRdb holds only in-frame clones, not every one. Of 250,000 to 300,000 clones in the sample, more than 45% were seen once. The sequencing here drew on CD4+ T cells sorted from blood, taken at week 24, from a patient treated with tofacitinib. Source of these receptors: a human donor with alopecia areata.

CDR3 residues: CASSQRSYREATTGQYF. CDR3 DNA sequence: TGCGCCAGCAGCCAAAGATCGTACAGGGAAGCCACTACGGGGCAGTACTTC. V usage is TRBV4-3 and J usage is TRBJ2-7; D may be TRBD1 (6 bases). Per the germline V gene, CDR1 is LGHNA and CDR2 is YSLEER. Trimming removed 2 bases at V and 9 bases at J, with 26 bases between. The CDR3 sequence is 17 residues long.

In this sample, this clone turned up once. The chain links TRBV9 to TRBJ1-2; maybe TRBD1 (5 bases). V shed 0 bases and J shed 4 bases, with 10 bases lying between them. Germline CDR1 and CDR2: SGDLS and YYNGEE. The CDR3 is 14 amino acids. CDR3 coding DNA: TGTGCCAGCAGCGTAGCAGGGACCCCCTATGGCTACACCTTC. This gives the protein CASSVAGTPYGYTF.

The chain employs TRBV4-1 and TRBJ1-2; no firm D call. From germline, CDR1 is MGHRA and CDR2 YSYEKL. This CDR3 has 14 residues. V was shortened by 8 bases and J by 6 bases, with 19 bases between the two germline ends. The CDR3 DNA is TGCGCCAGCCGAAAAGTGGGGTACAAGAATGGCTACACCTTC. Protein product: CASRKVGYKNGYTF.

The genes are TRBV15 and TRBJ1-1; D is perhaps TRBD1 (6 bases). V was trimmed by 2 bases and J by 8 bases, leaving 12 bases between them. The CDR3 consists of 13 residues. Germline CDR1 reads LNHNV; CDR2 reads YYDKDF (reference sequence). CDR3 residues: CATSRHGQREAFF. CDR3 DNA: TGTGCCACCAGCAGACACGGACAGAGGGAAGCTTTCTTT. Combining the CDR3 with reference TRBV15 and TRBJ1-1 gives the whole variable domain DAMVIQNPRYQVTQFGKPVTLSCSQTLNHNVMYWYQQKSSQAPKLLFHYYDKDFNNEADTPDNFQSRRPNTSFCFLDIRSPGLGDTAMYLCATSRHGQREAFFGQGTRLTVV.

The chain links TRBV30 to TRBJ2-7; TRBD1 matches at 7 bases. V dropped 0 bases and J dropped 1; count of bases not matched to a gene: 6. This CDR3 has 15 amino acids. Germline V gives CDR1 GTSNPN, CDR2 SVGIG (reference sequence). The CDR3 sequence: CAWSVLRTGSYEQYF. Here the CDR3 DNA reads TGTGCCTGGAGTGTACTCAGGACAGGATCCTACGAGCAGTACTTC.

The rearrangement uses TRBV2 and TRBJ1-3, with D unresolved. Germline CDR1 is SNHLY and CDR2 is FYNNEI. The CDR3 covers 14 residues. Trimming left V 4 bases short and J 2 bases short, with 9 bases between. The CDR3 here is CASSVGTAGNTIYF. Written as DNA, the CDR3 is TGTGCCAGCAGTGTGGGAACAGCTGGAAACACCATATATTTT.

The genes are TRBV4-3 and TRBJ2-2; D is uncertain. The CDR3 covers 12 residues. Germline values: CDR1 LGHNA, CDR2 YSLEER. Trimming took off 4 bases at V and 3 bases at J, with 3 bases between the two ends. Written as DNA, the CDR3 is TGCGCCAGCAGCCCCGACACCGGGGAGCTGTTTTTT. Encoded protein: CASSPDTGELFF.

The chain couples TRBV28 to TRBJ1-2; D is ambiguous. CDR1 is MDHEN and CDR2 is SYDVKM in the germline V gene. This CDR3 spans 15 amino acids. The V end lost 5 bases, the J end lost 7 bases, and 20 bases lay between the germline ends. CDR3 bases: TGTGCCAGCAGTCCGATCCTCCCCGAAGCCAGTGGCTACACCTTC. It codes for CASSPILPEASGYTF.

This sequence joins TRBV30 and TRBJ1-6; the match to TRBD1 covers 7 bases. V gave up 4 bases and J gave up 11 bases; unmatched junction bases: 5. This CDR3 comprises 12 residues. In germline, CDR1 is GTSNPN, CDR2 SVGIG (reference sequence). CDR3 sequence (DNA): TGTGCCTGGAATGCAGGGGGGCCACCCCTCCACTTT. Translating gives CAWNAGGPPLHF.

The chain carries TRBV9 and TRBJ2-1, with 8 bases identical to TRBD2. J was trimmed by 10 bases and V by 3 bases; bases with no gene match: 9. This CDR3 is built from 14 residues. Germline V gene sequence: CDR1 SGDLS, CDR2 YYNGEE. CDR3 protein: CASSAPGRGREQFF. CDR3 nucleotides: TGTGCCAGCAGCGCCCCCGGTCGCGGGAGGGAGCAGTTCTTC.

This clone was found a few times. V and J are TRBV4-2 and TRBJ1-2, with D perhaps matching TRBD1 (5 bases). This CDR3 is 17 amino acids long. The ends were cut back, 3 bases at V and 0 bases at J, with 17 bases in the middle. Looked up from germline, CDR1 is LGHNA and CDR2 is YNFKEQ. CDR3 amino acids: CASSQRERGGTNYGYTF. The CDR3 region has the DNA TGTGCCAGCAGCCAGAGAGAAAGGGGAGGAACTAACTATGGCTACACCTTC.

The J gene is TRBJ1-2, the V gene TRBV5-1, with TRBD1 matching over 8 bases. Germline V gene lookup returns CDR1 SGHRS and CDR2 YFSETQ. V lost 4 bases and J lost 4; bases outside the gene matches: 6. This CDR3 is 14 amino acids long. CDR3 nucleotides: TGCGCCAGCAGCCCGGACAGGGTGAGCTATGGCTACACCTTC. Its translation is CASSPDRVSYGYTF.

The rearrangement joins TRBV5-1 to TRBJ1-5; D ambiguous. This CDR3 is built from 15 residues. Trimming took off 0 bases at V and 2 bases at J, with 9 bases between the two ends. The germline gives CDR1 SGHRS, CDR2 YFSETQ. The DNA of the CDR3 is TGCGCCAGCAGCTTGGGCACTTTGGGCAATCAGCCCCAGCATTTT. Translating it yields CASSLGTLGNQPQHF.

The CDR3 loop reads CASSQDPGTATATDTQYF. In nucleotides, the CDR3 is TGCGCCAGCAGCCAAGATCCGGGGACCGCCACGGCCACAGATACGCAGTATTTT. The chain carries TRBV4-3 and TRBJ2-3; D might be TRBD1 or TRBD2, each matching 5 bases. V gave up 0 bases and J gave up 2 bases, with 18 bases separating them. CDR1 is LGHNA and CDR2 is YSLEER in the germline V gene. The CDR3 has 18 residues.

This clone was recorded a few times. CDR3 sequence: CASSHGGGRGARGTDTQYF. DNA of the CDR3: TGCGCCAGCAGCCATGGTGGCGGTCGGGGGGCACGAGGCACAGATACGCAGTATTTT. The chain joins TRBV4-1 to TRBJ2-3; possibly TRBD2 for D (7 bases). Looked up from germline, CDR1 is MGHRA and CDR2 is YSYEKL. Trimming removed 3 bases at V and 1 base at J, with 23 bases between. CDR3 size: 19 residues.

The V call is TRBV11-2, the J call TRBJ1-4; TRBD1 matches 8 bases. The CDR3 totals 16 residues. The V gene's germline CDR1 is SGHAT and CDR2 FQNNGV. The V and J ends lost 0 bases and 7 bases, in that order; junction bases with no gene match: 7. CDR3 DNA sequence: TGTGCCAGCAGCTTAGATCTCTTACAGGGGGGTGAAAAACTGTTTTTT. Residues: CASSLDLLQGGEKLFF.

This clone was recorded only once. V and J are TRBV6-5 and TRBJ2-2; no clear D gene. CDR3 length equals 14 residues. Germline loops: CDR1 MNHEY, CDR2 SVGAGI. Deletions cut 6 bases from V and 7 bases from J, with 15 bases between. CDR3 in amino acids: CASSRRPKHGELFF. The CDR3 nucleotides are TGTGCCAGCAGCCGAAGACCCAAACACGGGGAGCTGTTTTTT.

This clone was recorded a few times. The CDR3 coding sequence is TGCAGCGTTGCCAAGACGGACTATGGCTACACCTTC. Translated, it gives CSVAKTDYGYTF. The chain recombines TRBV29-1 with TRBJ1-2; no definite D call. Trimming stripped 4 bases from V and 3 bases from J, with 9 bases between. The germline CDR1 and CDR2 sequences are SQVTM and ANQGSEA. The CDR3 covers 12 residues.

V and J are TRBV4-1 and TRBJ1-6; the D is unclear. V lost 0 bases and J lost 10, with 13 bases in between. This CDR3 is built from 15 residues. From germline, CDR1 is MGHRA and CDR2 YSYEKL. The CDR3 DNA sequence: TGCGCCAGCAGCCAAGATCGAGGAGGGAGGTCACCCCTCCACTTT. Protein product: CASSQDRGGRSPLHF.

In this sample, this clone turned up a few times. The CDR3 DNA sequence: TGTGCCAGCAGTGACGGGTTGGGCTTTTATTCACCCCTCCACTTT. Its translation is CASSDGLGFYSPLHF. The gene calls are TRBV6-1 and TRBJ1-6, with D unresolved. With 3 bases removed from V and 8 bases from J, the gap between germline ends came to 14 bases. Germline V gene lookup returns CDR1 MNHNS and CDR2 SASEGT. CDR3 size: 15 residues.

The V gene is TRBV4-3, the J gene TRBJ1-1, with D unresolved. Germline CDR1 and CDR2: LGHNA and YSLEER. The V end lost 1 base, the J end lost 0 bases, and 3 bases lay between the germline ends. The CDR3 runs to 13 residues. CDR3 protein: CASSQGMNTEAFF. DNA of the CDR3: TGCGCCAGCAGCCAAGGGATGAACACTGAAGCTTTCTTT.

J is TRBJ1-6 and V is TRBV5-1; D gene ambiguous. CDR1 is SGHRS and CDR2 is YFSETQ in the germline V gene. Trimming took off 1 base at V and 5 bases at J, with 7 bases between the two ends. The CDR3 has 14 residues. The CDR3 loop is CASSLLQNNSPLHF. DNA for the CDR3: TGCGCCAGCAGCTTGTTACAGAATAATTCACCCCTCCACTTT.

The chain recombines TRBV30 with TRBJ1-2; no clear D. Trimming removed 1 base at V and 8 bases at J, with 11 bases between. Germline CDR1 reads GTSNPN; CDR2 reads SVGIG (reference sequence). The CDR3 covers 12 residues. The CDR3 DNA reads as TGTGCCTGGAGTGACGGGGTTGAAGGCTACACCTTC. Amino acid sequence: CAWSDGVEGYTF. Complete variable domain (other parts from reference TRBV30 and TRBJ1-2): SQTIHQWPATLVQPVGSPLSLECTVEGTSNPNLYWYRQAAGRGLQLLFYSVGIGQISSEVPQNLSASRPQDRQFILSSKKLLLSDSGFYLCAWSDGVEGYTFGSGTRLTVV.

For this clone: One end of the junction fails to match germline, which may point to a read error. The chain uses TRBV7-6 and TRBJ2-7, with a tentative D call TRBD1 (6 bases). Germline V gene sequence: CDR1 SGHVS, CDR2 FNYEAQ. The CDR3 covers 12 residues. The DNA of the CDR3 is TGTGCCGGGGAACTACAGGGTAGTTTCGGGGACTTC. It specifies CAGELQGSFGDF.